These 29 T cell receptor beta chains came from one sample sequenced in a study of T cell repertoires in cytomegalovirus infection. What these receptors recognize is not known. MiXCR, applied by TCRdb to the reads, yields one record per CDR3 protein. There are around 540,000 distinct CDR3 sequences in the sample; roughly 34% occur only once, and 15% to 20% lies in the top ten. Sample: cultured PBMCs, taken from culture after CMV antigen stimulation. The receptors shown here come from a human donor in good health (CMV status not recorded). Some clones in this sample may be carry-over from other donors' samples.

The chain carries TRBV6-2 or TRBV6-3 and TRBJ2-4, with a tentative D call TRBD2 (5 bases). The germline gives CDR1 MNHEY, CDR2 SVGEGT. CDR3 size: 13 residues. The V end lost 2 bases, the J end lost 16 bases, and 18 bases lay between the germline ends. In DNA form, the CDR3 reads TGTGCCAGCAGTTACGGTCGGGGAACCTCCCCCTACTTC. It is translated as CASSYGRGTSPYF.

This clonotype was seen more than once but under ten times. The chain links TRBV19 to TRBJ1-5, with a weak D call TRBD1 (5 bases). The V gene's germline CDR1 is LNHDA and CDR2 SQIVND (reference sequence). V was trimmed by 2 bases and J by 0 bases, leaving 14 bases between them. The CDR3 has 17 residues. The CDR3: CASSITTGPYSNQPQHF. CDR3 bases: TGTGCCAGTAGTATAACCACAGGCCCCTATAGCAATCAGCCCCAGCATTTT.

The chain employs TRBV29-1 and TRBJ2-2; 9 nucleotides align to TRBD2. The CDR3 loop spans 17 amino acids. J gave up 5 bases and V 2 bases, and 12 bases lay outside the gene matches. The germline gives CDR1 SQVTM, CDR2 ANQGSEA. CDR3 in amino acids: CSVEFVRLAGRTGELFF. DNA of the CDR3: TGCAGCGTTGAATTCGTACGCCTAGCGGGACGTACCGGGGAGCTGTTTTTT.

The V call is TRBV15, the J call TRBJ2-2; no clear D. Trimming pared 0 bases from V and 6 bases from J, leaving 8 bases between. The CDR3 covers 14 residues. CDR1 LNHNV and CDR2 YYDKDF come from the germline V gene (reference sequence). This CDR3 is CATSRDLLAGELFF. Written as DNA, the CDR3 is TGTGCCACCAGCAGAGATCTTTTAGCCGGGGAGCTGTTTTTT.

The V and J genes are TRBV7-9 and TRBJ2-3; TRBD2 aligns across 11 bases. The germline V gene has CDR1 SEHNR and CDR2 FQNEAQ (reference sequence). V shed 5 bases and J 5 bases; nucleotides not matched to a gene: 6. The CDR3 is made up of 15 amino acids. In DNA, the CDR3 is TGTGCCAGCAGCGGTCTAGCGGGGGGACAAGATACGCAGTATTTT. Protein product: CASSGLAGGQDTQYF.

Ten or more counts support this clonotype. The chain uses TRBV7-2 and TRBJ2-7; the D gene could be TRBD1 or TRBD2 (5 bases each). Trimming shortened V by 3 bases and J by 2 bases, and 14 bases separated the two germline ends. The V gene's germline CDR1 is SGHTA and CDR2 FQGNSA. The CDR3 sequence is 15 residues long. The CDR3 spells CASSFDRDPAYEQYV. The CDR3 nucleotides are TGTGCCAGCAGCTTCGACCGGGACCCCGCCTACGAGCAGTACGTC.

The CDR3, as DNA: TGCAGCGTCTCCCTTGCCGGACAGGGGAGAGAGACCCAGTACTTC. It is translated as CSVSLAGQGRETQYF. V is TRBV29-1 and J is TRBJ2-5; TRBD1 matches at 9 bases. The length of the CDR3 is 15 residues. Losses at the gene ends were 6 bases for V and 4 bases for J; bases not matched to a gene: 12. CDR1 and CDR2 from the germline V gene are SQVTM and ANQGSEA.

This clonotype was counted many times. This rearrangement joins TRBV7-6 to TRBJ2-1; D may be TRBD2 (6 bases). The CDR3 contains 16 residues. Germline V gene lookup returns CDR1 SGHVS and CDR2 FNYEAQ. V gave up 5 bases and J gave up 1 base, with 15 bases separating them. CDR3 in DNA: TGTGCCAGCAGCCGAAATAGCGGCGGGTCCTACAATGAGCAGTTCTTC. Translation gives CASSRNSGGSYNEQFF. The whole variable domain, filled in from reference TRBV7-6 and TRBJ2-1, reads GAGVSQSPRYKVTKRGQDVALRCDPISGHVSLYWYRQALGQGPEFLTYFNYEAQQDKSGLPNDRFSAERPEGSISTLTIQRTEQRDSAMYRCASSRNSGGSYNEQFFGPGTRLTVL.

This clonotype was counted only a few times. The rearrangement joins TRBV7-2 to TRBJ2-1, with D possibly called TRBD1 or TRBD2 (5 bases each). Trimming shortened V by 8 bases and J by 12 bases, and 14 bases separated the two germline ends. CDR1 is SGHTA and CDR2 is FQGNSA in the germline V gene. CDR3 size: 11 residues. CDR3: CASGDRKTQFF. The CDR3 nucleotides are TGTGCCAGCGGGGACCGTAAGACGCAGTTCTTC.

This rearrangement joins TRBV10-3 to TRBJ2-1; TRBD2 matches 12 bases. V shed 4 bases, J shed 8 bases, and the junction held 9 bases outside the gene matches. The length of the CDR3 is 16 residues. Germline V gives CDR1 ENHRY, CDR2 SYGVKD. The CDR3 protein is CAISGIVTSGSYEQFF. CDR3 sequence (DNA): TGTGCCATCAGTGGAATAGTGACTAGCGGGAGCTATGAGCAGTTCTTC.

This clonotype was recorded a few times. V usage is TRBV7-2 and J usage is TRBJ2-3; D call uncertain. Germline CDR1 is SGHTA and CDR2 is FQGNSA. The CDR3 is 13 residues long. The V end lost 5 bases, the J end lost 6 bases, and 12 bases lay between the germline ends. The CDR3 sequence: CASSPPGWDTQYF. The CDR3 nucleotides are TGTGCCAGCAGCCCCCCCGGTTGGGATACGCAGTATTTT.

DNA for the CDR3: TGTGCCAGCAGTTACGAGCGGGAGGGCCCCCGCACAGATACGCAGTATTTT. Amino acids: CASSYEREGPRTDTQYF. This chain uses TRBV6-2 or TRBV6-3 with TRBJ2-3, with 10 bases lining up with TRBD2. V gave up 2 bases and J gave up 1 base; unmatched junction bases: 6. The CDR3 is 17 amino acids. Germline V CDR1 and CDR2: MNHEY, SVGEGT.

V is TRBV20-1 and J is TRBJ1-3; D is unclear. The V end was cut by 3 bases, the J end by 0 bases, with 12 bases between. Germline CDR1 is DFQATT and CDR2 is SNEGSKA (reference sequence). This CDR3 spans 15 amino acids. CDR3 nucleotides: TGCAGTGCTAGTGTACGTGCTAGCTCTGGAAACACCATATATTTT. Translated, it gives CSASVRASSGNTIYF.

The CDR3 DNA follows: TGTGCCAGCAGCTTAGATAGCGGGAGGGCCTACGAGCAGTACTTC. It is translated as CASSLDSGRAYEQYF. The chain links TRBV7-2 to TRBJ2-7, with 11 bases matching TRBD2. J was trimmed by 2 bases and V by 1 base; bases with no gene match: 1. This CDR3 contains 15 residues. Per germline, CDR1 SGHTA and CDR2 FQGNSA.

This chain links TRBV6-8 with TRBJ2-7; 10 positions match TRBD2. The CDR3 runs 16 residues. After removal of 0 bases from V and 5 bases from J, the junction contained 7 bases not matched to a gene. Germline loops: CDR1 MNHGY, CDR2 SAAAGT. The chain's CDR3 is CASSYSRPSGSDEQYF. CDR3 in DNA: TGTGCCAGCAGTTACTCGAGGCCTAGCGGGAGTGACGAGCAGTACTTC.

This clonotype appeared a few times. The genes are TRBV7-2 and TRBJ1-5, with 7 bases matching TRBD1. Germline V gene lookup returns CDR1 SGHTA and CDR2 FQGNSA. This CDR3 region has 16 residues. The junction had 8 bases not matched to a gene; V was cut back by 4 bases and J by 2 bases. The CDR3, as DNA: TGTGCCAGCAGCTGGCAGGGGGGACTAGGCAATCAGCCCCAGCATTTT. It encodes CASSWQGGLGNQPQHF.

This sequence joins TRBV20-1 and TRBJ2-1, with 10 bases lining up with TRBD2. V shed 4 bases, J shed 5 bases, and the junction held 11 bases outside the gene matches. CDR1 DFQATT and CDR2 SNEGSKA come from the germline V gene (reference sequence). CDR3 length equals 16 residues. The CDR3 is CSATAPPSGRNNEQFF. The CDR3 bases are TGCAGTGCTACCGCCCCTCCTAGCGGGAGAAACAATGAGCAGTTCTTC.

This chain uses TRBV14 with TRBJ2-3, with D perhaps matching TRBD1 (5 bases). CDR1 SGHDN and CDR2 FVKESK come from the germline V gene. Trimming removed 7 bases from V and 3 bases from J, with 11 bases in between. The CDR3 sequence is 13 residues long. This chain's CDR3 is CASIRDRTDTQYF. The CDR3 nucleotides read TGTGCCAGCATCAGGGATCGAACAGATACGCAGTATTTT.

This clonotype was seen more than once but under ten times. The V call is TRBV7-2, the J call TRBJ2-4, with 14 bases aligning to TRBD2. The germline gives CDR1 SGHTA, CDR2 FQGNSA. CDR3 length equals 20 residues. The ends lost 1 base at V and 7 bases at J; junction bases unmatched: 15. The chain's CDR3 is CASSLVGGLGTSGSWNIQYF. As DNA, the CDR3 is TGTGCCAGCAGCTTAGTGGGGGGCCTTGGGACTAGCGGGAGCTGGAACATTCAGTACTTC.

This clonotype was detected a few times. The V call is TRBV7-2, the J call TRBJ1-3, with 7 bases matching TRBD1. The CDR3 is made up of 14 amino acids. The V and J ends lost 2 bases and 4 bases, in that order; junction bases with no gene match: 2. Germline V lookup: CDR1 SGHTA, CDR2 FQGNSA. The CDR3 DNA follows: TGTGCCAGCAGCTTACAACAGGGGGGAAACACCATATATTTT. Residues: CASSLQQGGNTIYF. The whole variable domain, remainder taken from reference TRBV7-2 and TRBJ1-3, is GAGVSQSPSNKVTEKGKDVELRCDPISGHTALYWYRQSLGQGLEFLIYFQGNSAPDKSGLPSDRFSAERTGGSVSTLTIQRTQQEDSAVYLCASSLQQGGNTIYFGEGSWLTVV.

V and J are TRBV28 and TRBJ1-2; the D gene is possibly TRBD1 (5 bases). V was cut by 6 bases and J by 4 bases, with 9 bases left in between. The V gene's germline CDR1 is MDHEN and CDR2 SYDVKM. This CDR3 has 12 residues. CDR3 region: CASSRTSYGYTF. The CDR3 bases are TGTGCCAGCAGCCGGACAAGCTATGGCTACACCTTC.

J is TRBJ2-1 and V is TRBV6-2 or TRBV6-3; D possibly corresponds to TRBD1 (6 bases). The length of the CDR3 is 18 residues. CDR1 and CDR2 (germline): MNHEY, SVGEGT. Deletions cut 7 bases from V and 6 bases from J, with 28 bases between. The CDR3 here is CASTPRRGLGGGGNEQFF. CDR3 DNA: TGTGCCAGCACCCCCCGCAGGGGCCTTGGCGGCGGTGGCAATGAGCAGTTCTTC.

This chain joins TRBV12-3 or TRBV12-4 and TRBJ1-2; no definite D call. Trimming pared 4 bases from V and 6 bases from J, leaving 18 bases between. The CDR3 contains 15 residues. CDR3 sequence reads: CASSSVRNTPDGYTF. The CDR3 bases are TGTGCCAGCAGTTCGGTTCGCAATACCCCGGATGGCTACACCTTC.

The chain joins TRBV7-6 to TRBJ1-3, with 11 bases that match TRBD1. The CDR3 covers 17 residues. The germline CDR1 and CDR2 sequences are SGHVS and FNYEAQ. The V gene end was trimmed by 3 bases and the J gene end by 0 bases; junction bases not matched to a gene: 4. The CDR3 region is CASSFSGTGGSGNTIYF. The DNA for the CDR3 is TGTGCCAGCAGCTTTTCCGGGACAGGGGGCTCTGGAAACACCATATATTTT.

This clonotype has a handful of counts. V gene TRBV19 combines with J gene TRBJ1-5; D might be TRBD1 (6 bases). CDR3 length: 15 residues. Trimming pared 2 bases from V and 5 bases from J, leaving 13 bases between. Germline lookup yields CDR1 LNHDA and CDR2 SQIVND (reference sequence). The CDR3 is CASSINPAGDQPQHF. The DNA for the CDR3 is TGTGCCAGTAGTATAAACCCGGCAGGGGATCAGCCCCAGCATTTT.

This chain links TRBV5-4 with TRBJ1-1; D unresolved. The CDR3 length is 14 residues. Germline values: CDR1 SGHNT, CDR2 YYREEE (reference sequence). Trimming left V 0 bases short and J 5 bases short, with 11 bases between. The DNA of the CDR3 is TGTGCCAGCAGCTTGGCGTCTCTGAGGACTGAAGCTTTCTTT. Residues: CASSLASLRTEAFF. Full variable domain (outside the CDR3, taken from reference TRBV5-4 and TRBJ1-1): ETGVTQSPTHLIKTRGQQVTLRCSSQSGHNTVSWYQQALGQGPQFIFQYYREEENGRGNFPPRFSGLQFPNYSSELNVNALELDDSALYLCASSLASLRTEAFFGQGTRLTVV.

The gene calls are TRBV2 and TRBJ2-1, with 14 positions matching TRBD2. The CDR3 has 19 amino acids. Germline V CDR1 and CDR2: SNHLY, FYNNEI. V shed 7 bases, J shed 0 bases, and the junction held 11 bases outside the gene matches. CDR3 amino acids: CASTGWTSGRSSSYNEQFF. Written as DNA, the CDR3 is TGTGCCAGCACCGGATGGACTAGCGGGAGGTCTAGCTCCTACAATGAGCAGTTCTTC.

This chain links TRBV6-2 or TRBV6-3 with TRBJ2-1; D call uncertain. V lost 0 bases and J lost 0, with 15 bases in between. The length of the CDR3 is 18 residues. Germline V gene lookup returns CDR1 MNHEY and CDR2 SVGEGT. The DNA for the CDR3 is TGTGCCAGCAGTTACTCGGTATATGGAAGGAGCTCCTACAATGAGCAGTTCTTC. Translating it yields CASSYSVYGRSSYNEQFF.

The V gene is TRBV6-5, the J gene TRBJ2-1; 8 bases fit TRBD1. The length of the CDR3 is 14 residues. V was pared by 4 bases and J by 3 bases, with 2 bases of the junction left unmatched. Germline V gene lookup returns CDR1 MNHEY and CDR2 SVGAGI. The CDR3 coding sequence is TGTGCCAGCAGTTGGGACAGGAGCTACAATGAGCAGTTCTTC. It is translated as CASSWDRSYNEQFF.